The clone carrying this T cell receptor beta chain was detected ten times or more. TCR beta CDR3 regions were amplified from RNA transcripts. In the first-round RT-PCR of the TCR CDR3, the HTBI primer set was used. MiXCR, applied by TCRdb to the multiplex PCR reads, yields one record per CDR3 protein. Among hundreds of thousands of distinct CDR3 sequences listed, roughly 22% were seen once. This specimen belongs to a study of T cells in Graves' hyperthyroidism and ophthalmopathy. V was trimmed by 3 bases and J by 1 base, leaving 9 bases between them. The CDR3 is 13 amino acids. Germline lookup yields CDR1 GTSNPN and CDR2 SVGIG (reference sequence). Patients showing uncontrolled infection, other autoimmune disease, pregnancy or lactation were ineligible. Thyroid ultrasound, orbital computed tomography, clinical symptoms, and serum thyroxine and TRAb underpinned diagnoses. Isolation of PBMCs was performed on 10 ml fresh peripheral blood.

This chain joins TRBV30 and TRBJ1-1; D remains ambiguous. The sample comprised blood. The sequence came from a young man with Graves' ophthalmopathy. This chain's CDR3 is CAWRGRGNTEAFF. Here the CDR3 DNA reads TGTGCCTGGAGGGGCCGCGGGAACACTGAAGCTTTCTTT.